This is a list of T cell receptor beta chains from one sample in a study of vaccination effects on CD4 cells after COVID-19. Assay: immunoSEQ multiplex PCR; the TCRdb copy retains only in-frame clones and omits some. Of 30,000 to 40,000 clones in the sample, around 70% were seen once. Their antigen targets remain unknown. Sequenced here: CD4+ T cells from PBMCs cultured with HCoV-229E spike peptides, sampled after COVID-19 vaccination. These receptors were collected from a human donor who received a COVID-19 vaccine. Both conserved end residues are part of each CDR3. The order of the fields is J gene, clone size, V gene, CDR3 protein. Some rows mark clone size as missing; the rest say once, few, many or name a class of expanded clone.

TRBJ1-5	once	TRBV27	CASSLYSGTGLWMPQHF
TRBJ1-4	NA	TRBV18	CASSPMIREEKLFF
TRBJ1-5	NA	TRBV2	CASSDSNQPQHF
TRBJ2-5	NA	TRBV7-8	CASSLWGGGKETQYF
TRBJ2-3	NA	TRBV6-5	CASTKLAGVVDTQYF
TRBJ2-5	NA	TRBV4-1	CASSQDGRRETQYF
TRBJ1-3	NA	TRBV29-1	CSVGGGSGNTIYF
TRBJ1-3	NA	TRBV12-5	CASGLLAPSGRFGNTIYF
TRBJ1-4	NA	TRBV6-1	CASSEPGQGVEKLFF
TRBJ2-7	NA	TRBV6-5	CASRSGQDAYEQYF
TRBJ2-5	NA	TRBV11-2	CASSFWTSGTETQYF
TRBJ1-5	NA	TRBV7-6	CASSPDRVLQPQHF
TRBJ1-5	medium-sized	TRBV27	CASQSGQTSNQPQHF
TRBJ2-1	NA	TRBV6-5	CASRGDSDDNEQFF
TRBJ2-1	once	TRBV5-1	CASSRNRDPSYNEQFF
TRBJ2-1	NA	TRBV19	CASSIGHEQFF
TRBJ1-1	NA	TRBV7-9	CASSLAWGGAEAFF
TRBJ2-4	NA	TRBV5-1	CASSLTGTTKNIQYF
TRBJ1-1	few	TRBV11-1	CASSLTTGNTEAFF
TRBJ2-3	NA	TRBV30	CAWTPGTRGGADTQYF
TRBJ2-7	NA	TRBV5-1	CASSLEPDSYEQYF
TRBJ2-3	NA	TRBV5-1	CASSLGVAASTDTQYF
TRBJ1-5	NA	TRBV5-6	CASSLGQLNQPQHF
TRBJ2-2	NA	TRBV28	CASSSQLASANTGELFF
TRBJ2-5	few	TRBV10-3	CAISESRDETQYF
TRBJ1-1	NA	TRBV29-1	CSVKPGHNTEAFF
TRBJ2-5	NA	TRBV4-2	CASSQVGRVGETQYF
TRBJ2-3	NA	TRBV7-2	CASSLAQTQYF
TRBJ1-2	NA	TRBV27	CASSPGTGKEDYGYTF
TRBJ2-3	NA	TRBV29-1	CSVGRSDTQYF
TRBJ2-2	NA	TRBV9	CASSVVDTGELFF
TRBJ2-3	NA	TRBV29-1	CSVDWEGTRSTDTQYF
TRBJ2-7	NA	TRBV9	CASSVGGARNEQYF
TRBJ1-1	NA	TRBV7-8	CASSLRQGMNTEAFF
TRBJ2-3	NA	TRBV6-4	CASSAAGEADTQYF
TRBJ1-5	NA	TRBV11-2	CASSLGVSGVGGNQPQHF
TRBJ2-2	NA	TRBV5-1	CASSSGQNTGELFF